Sequencing of this TCR beta chain was carried out in a study of T cell repertoires in cytomegalovirus infection. Turning to the study itself: Indicated by public TCR beta signatures were CMV infection and matching HLA type.

TCRdb analysed the reads with MiXCR anew, one entry per CDR3 protein. Of under 350,000 distinct CDR3 sequences listed, roughly a tenth were seen once; the top ten hold approximately 2.3%. Worth noting for this clonotype: Given a much more abundant clone one base away, this may be a read error.

Germline assignment: CDR1 MNHEY and CDR2 SVGEGT. The CDR3 loop spans 16 amino acids. After removal of 5 bases from V and 4 bases from J, the junction contained 13 bases not matched to a gene. Sample: PBMCs. This receptor was identified in a human donor in good health (CMV status not recorded). Some clones in this sample may be carry-over from other donors' samples. The V and J genes are TRBV6-2 or TRBV6-3 and TRBJ2-5, with 7 bases matching TRBD2. The CDR3 is CASSRSSGLGRETQYF. DNA for the CDR3: TGTGCCAGCAGTCGCTCGTCCGGACTAGGAAGAGAGACCCAGTACTTC.